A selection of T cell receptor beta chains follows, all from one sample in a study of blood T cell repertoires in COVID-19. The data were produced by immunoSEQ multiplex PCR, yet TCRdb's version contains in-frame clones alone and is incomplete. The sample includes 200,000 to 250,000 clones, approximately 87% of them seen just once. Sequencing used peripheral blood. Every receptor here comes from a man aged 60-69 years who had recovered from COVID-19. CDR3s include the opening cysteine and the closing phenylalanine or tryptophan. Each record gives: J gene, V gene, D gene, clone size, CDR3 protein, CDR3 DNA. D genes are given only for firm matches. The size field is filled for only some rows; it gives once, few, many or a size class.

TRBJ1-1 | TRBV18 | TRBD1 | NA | CASSDRVAAFF | TGTGCCAGCTCAGACAGGGTCGCGGCTTTCTTT
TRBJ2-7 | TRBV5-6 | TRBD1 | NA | CASSLGREGTGVREQYF | TGTGCCAGCAGCTTGGGGAGAGAGGGGACAGGGGTGCGGGAGCAGTACTTC
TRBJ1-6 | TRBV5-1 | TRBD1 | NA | CASRGQTESPLHF | TGCGCCAGCCGGGGACAGACTGAATCACCCCTCCACTTT
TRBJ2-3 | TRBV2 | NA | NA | CASRTTFADTQYF | TGTGCCAGCAGGACGACTTTCGCAGATACGCAGTATTTT
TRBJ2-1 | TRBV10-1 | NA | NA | CASSEFRYNEQFF | TGCGCCAGCAGTGAGTTTCGTTACAATGAGCAGTTCTTC
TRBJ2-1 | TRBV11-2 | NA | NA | CASRVGSSYNEQFF | TGTGCCAGCAGAGTGGGGAGCTCCTACAATGAGCAGTTCTTC
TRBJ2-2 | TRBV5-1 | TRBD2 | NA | CASSFGLAGGPGGGGELFF | TGCGCCAGCAGCTTCGGACTAGCGGGAGGGCCCGGGGGAGGCGGGGAGCTGTTTTTT
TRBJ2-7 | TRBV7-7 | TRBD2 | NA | CASSPGAGGLYEQYF | TGTGCCAGCAGCCCTGGGGCGGGGGGGCTATACGAGCAGTACTTC
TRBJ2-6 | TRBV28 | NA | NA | CASSSFRGAGPSGANVLTF | TGTGCCAGCAGTTCTTTCAGGGGGGCAGGACCCTCTGGGGCCAACGTCCTGACTTTC
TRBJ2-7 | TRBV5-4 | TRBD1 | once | CASSPGTGLYEQYF | TGTGCCAGCAGCCCCGGGACAGGGTTATACGAGCAGTACTTC
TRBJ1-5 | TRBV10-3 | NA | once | CAISESSAGRQPQHF | TGTGCCATCAGTGAGTCGTCGGCAGGGAGGCAGCCCCAGCATTTT
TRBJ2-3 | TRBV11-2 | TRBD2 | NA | CASSLNGRGDTQYF | TGTGCCAGCAGCTTAAACGGGAGGGGAGATACGCAGTATTTT
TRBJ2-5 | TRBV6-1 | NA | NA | CASSEVVGRETQYF | TGTGCCAGCAGTGAAGTTGTTGGGAGGGAGACCCAGTACTTC
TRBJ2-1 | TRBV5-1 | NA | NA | CASSLGPFGSSYNEQFF | TGCGCCAGCAGCTTGGGCCCTTTTGGGAGCTCCTACAATGAGCAGTTCTTC
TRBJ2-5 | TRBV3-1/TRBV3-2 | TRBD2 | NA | CASSQGGRAVSETQYF | TGTGCCAGCAGCCAGGGTGGGAGGGCAGTGTCAGAGACCCAGTACTTC
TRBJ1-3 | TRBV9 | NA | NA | CASSAPGGSGNTIYF | TGTGCCAGCAGCGCTCCCGGGGGCTCTGGAAACACCATATATTTT
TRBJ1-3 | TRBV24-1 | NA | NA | CATSARDSGNTIYF | TGTGCCACCAGTGCCCGGGACTCTGGAAACACCATATATTTT
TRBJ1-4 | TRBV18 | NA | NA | CASSPTVGTAGGEKLFF | TGTGCCAGCTCACCTACTGTGGGTACAGCCGGTGGTGAAAAACTGTTTTTT
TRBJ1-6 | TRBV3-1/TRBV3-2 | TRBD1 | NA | CASSPGQNYNSPLHF | TGTGCCAGCAGCCCGGGACAGAACTATAATTCACCCCTCCACTTT
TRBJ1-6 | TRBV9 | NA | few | CASSLRQDNSPLHF | TGTGCCAGCAGCCTCCGACAGGATAATTCACCCCTCCACTTT
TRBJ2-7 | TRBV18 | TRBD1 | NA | CASSPQGTGANEQYF | TGTGCCAGCTCACCACAAGGGACAGGGGCGAACGAGCAGTACTTC
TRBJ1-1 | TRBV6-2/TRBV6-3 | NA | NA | CASSHPGTEAFF | TGTGCCAGCAGCCACCCGGGCACTGAAGCTTTCTTT
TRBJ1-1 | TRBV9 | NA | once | CASSVGSGRQNTEAFF | TGTGCCAGCAGCGTAGGTTCGGGTCGTCAAAACACTGAAGCTTTCTTT
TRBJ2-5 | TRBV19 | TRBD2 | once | CASSIAMGLAGDQYF | TGTGCCAGTAGTATCGCTATGGGACTAGCGGGAGACCAGTACTTC
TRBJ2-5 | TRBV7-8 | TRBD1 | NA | CASSLIRGQGETQYF | TGTGCCAGCAGCTTAATTAGGGGACAGGGAGAGACCCAGTACTTC
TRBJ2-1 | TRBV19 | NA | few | CASSPGFGNEQFF | TGTGCCAGTAGTCCGGGTTTTGGGAATGAGCAGTTCTTC
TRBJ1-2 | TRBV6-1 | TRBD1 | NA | CASTSTGTGASSYTF | TGTGCCAGCACCTCTACCGGGACAGGGGCCTCTAGCTACACCTTC
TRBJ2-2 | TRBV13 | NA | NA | CASSLGQGANTGELFF | TGTGCCAGCAGCTTAGGTCAGGGCGCGAACACCGGGGAGCTGTTTTTT
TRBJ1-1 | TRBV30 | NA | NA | CAWSLQGRMNTEAFF | TGTGCCTGGAGTCTTCAGGGGAGAATGAACACTGAAGCTTTCTTT
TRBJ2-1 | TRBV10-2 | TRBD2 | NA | CASSESTMGYEGLAGVEQFF | TGCGCCAGCAGTGAGTCGACAATGGGGTATGAAGGTCTAGCGGGGGTGGAGCAGTTCTTC
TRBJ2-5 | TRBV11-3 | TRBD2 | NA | CASSALAGMQETQYF | TGTGCCAGCAGCGCCCTAGCGGGGATGCAAGAGACCCAGTACTTC
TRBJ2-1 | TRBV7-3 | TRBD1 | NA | CASSFGTGGYNEQFF | TGTGCCAGCAGCTTCGGGACAGGGGGCTACAATGAGCAGTTCTTC
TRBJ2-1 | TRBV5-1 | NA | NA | CASSLEVGPYNEQFF | TGCGCCAGCAGCTTGGAAGTGGGGCCCTACAATGAGCAGTTCTTC
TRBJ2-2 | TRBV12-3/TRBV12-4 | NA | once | CASSLVRTGELFF | TGTGCCAGCAGTTTAGTCCGCACCGGGGAGCTGTTTTTT
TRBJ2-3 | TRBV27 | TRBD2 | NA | CASSSLAGGFTDTQYF | TGTGCCAGCAGTTCACTAGCGGGGGGATTCACAGATACGCAGTATTTT
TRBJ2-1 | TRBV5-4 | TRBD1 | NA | CASRSGQGLHEQFF | TGTGCCAGCAGATCGGGACAGGGACTTCATGAGCAGTTCTTC
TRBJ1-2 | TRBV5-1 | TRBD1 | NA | CASSPGAGQGTYGYTF | TGCGCCAGCAGCCCCGGTGCAGGACAGGGTACCTATGGCTACACCTTC
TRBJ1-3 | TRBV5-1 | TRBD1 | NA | CASSLREGAPGNTIYF | TGCGCCAGCAGCTTACGGGAGGGGGCTCCTGGAAACACCATATATTTT
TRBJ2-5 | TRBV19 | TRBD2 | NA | CASSIAGGGAETQYF | TGTGCCAGTAGTATAGCTGGCGGGGGGGCAGAGACCCAGTACTTC
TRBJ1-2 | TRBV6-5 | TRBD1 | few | CASRPTGGGGYTF | TGTGCCAGCAGACCAACAGGGGGAGGCGGCTACACCTTC
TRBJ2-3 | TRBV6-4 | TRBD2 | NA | CASRPSGGQPSTDTQYF | TGTGCCAGCAGGCCTAGCGGGGGGCAACCTAGCACAGATACGCAGTATTTT
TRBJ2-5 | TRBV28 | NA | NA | CASSLSRETQYF | TGTGCCAGCAGTTTATCCCGAGAGACCCAGTACTTC
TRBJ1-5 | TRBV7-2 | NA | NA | CASSLDRQRGNQPQHF | TGTGCCAGCAGCTTAGATCGACAGCGGGGCAATCAGCCCCAGCATTTT
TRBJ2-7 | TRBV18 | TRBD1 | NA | CASSQGTGGVEQYF | TGTGCCAGCTCACAGGGGACAGGGGGCGTCGAGCAGTACTTC
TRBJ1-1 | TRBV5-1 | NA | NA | CASSRDQGNTEAFF | TGCGCCAGCAGCAGGGATCAGGGGAACACTGAAGCTTTCTTT
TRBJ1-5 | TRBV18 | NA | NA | CASSPETLSNQPQHF | TGTGCCAGCTCACCAGAGACTCTTAGCAATCAGCCCCAGCATTTT
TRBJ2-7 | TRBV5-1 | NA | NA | CASSLEAETYEQYF | TGCGCCAGCAGCTTGGAAGCGGAGACCTACGAGCAGTACTTC
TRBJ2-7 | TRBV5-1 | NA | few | CASSLSVGQGSEQYF | TGCGCCAGCAGCTTGTCCGTGGGGCAGGGTAGCGAGCAGTACTTC
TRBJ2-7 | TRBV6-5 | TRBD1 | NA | CASQRTGTGGYEQYF | TGTGCCAGCCAGCGTACCGGGACAGGGGGTTACGAGCAGTACTTC
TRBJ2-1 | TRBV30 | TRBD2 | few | CAWDGLAGRLEYNEQFF | TGTGCCTGGGACGGTCTAGCGGGACGCCTCGAGTACAATGAGCAGTTCTTC
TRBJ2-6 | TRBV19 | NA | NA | CASSITGSGANVLTF | TGTGCCAGTAGTATTACGGGCTCTGGGGCCAACGTCCTGACTTTC
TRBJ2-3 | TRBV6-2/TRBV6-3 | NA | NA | CASSRGGPTDTQYF | TGTGCCAGCAGCCGCGGGGGCCCCACAGATACGCAGTATTTT